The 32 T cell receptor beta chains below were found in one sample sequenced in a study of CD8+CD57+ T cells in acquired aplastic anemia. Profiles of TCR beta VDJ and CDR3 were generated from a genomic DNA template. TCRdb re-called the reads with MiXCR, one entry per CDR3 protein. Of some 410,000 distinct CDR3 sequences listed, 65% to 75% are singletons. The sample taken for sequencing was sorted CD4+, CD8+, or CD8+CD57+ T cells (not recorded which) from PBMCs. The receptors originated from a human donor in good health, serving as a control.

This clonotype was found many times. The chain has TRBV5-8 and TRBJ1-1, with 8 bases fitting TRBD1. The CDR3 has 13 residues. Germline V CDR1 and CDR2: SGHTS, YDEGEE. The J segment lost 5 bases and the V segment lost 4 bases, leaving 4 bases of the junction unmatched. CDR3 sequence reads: CASSKDRATEAFF. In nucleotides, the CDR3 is TGTGCCAGCAGCAAGGACAGGGCGACTGAAGCTTTCTTT.

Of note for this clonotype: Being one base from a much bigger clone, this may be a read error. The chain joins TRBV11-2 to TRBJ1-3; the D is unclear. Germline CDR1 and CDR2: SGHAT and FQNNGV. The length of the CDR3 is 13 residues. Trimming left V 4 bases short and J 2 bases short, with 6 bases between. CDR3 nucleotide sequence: TGTGCCAGCAGCTCAGCAACTGGAAACACCATATATTTT. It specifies CASSSATGNTIYF. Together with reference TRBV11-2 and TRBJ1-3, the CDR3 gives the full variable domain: EAGVAQSPRYKIIEKRQSVAFWCNPISGHATLYWYQQILGQGPKLLIQFQNNGVVDDSQLPKDRFSAERLKGVDSTLKIQPAKLEDSAVYLCASSSATGNTIYFGEGSWLTVV.

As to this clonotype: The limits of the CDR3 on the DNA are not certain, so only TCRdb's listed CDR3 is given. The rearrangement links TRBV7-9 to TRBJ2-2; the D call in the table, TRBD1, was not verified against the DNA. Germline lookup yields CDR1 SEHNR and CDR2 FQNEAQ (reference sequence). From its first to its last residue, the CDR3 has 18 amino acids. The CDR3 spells CASSEDSDSEAFFGELFF.

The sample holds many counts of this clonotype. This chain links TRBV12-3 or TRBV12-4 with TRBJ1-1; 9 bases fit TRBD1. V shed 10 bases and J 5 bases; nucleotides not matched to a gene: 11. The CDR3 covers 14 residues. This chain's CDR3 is CANQETGGITEAFF. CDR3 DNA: TGTGCCAACCAGGAGACAGGGGGGATAACTGAAGCTTTCTTT.

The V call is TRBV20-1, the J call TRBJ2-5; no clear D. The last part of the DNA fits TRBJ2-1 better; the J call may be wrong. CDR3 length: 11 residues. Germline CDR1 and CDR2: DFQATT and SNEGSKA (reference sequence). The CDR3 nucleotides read TGCAGTGCTAGACAAGGATACGGGCAGTTCTTC. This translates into CSARQGYGQFF.

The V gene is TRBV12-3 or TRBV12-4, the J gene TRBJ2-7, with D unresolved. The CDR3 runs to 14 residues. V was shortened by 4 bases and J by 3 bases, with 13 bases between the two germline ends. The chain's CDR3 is CASSSALQVYEQYF. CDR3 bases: TGTGCCAGCAGTTCAGCATTGCAGGTCTACGAGCAGTACTTC.

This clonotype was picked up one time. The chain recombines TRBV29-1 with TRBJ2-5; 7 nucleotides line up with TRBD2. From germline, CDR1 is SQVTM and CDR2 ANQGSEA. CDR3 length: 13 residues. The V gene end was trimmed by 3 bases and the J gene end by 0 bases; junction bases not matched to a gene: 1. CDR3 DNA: TGCAGCGTTGACGGGGGGAACCAAGAGACCCAGTACTTC. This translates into CSVDGGNQETQYF.

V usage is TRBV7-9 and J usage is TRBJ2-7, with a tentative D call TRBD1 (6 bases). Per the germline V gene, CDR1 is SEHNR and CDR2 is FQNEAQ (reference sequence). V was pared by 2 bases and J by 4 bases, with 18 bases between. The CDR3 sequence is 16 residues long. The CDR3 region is CASSLYPTTGLYEQYF. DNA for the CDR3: TGTGCCAGCAGCTTATACCCAACCACAGGGTTATACGAGCAGTACTTC.

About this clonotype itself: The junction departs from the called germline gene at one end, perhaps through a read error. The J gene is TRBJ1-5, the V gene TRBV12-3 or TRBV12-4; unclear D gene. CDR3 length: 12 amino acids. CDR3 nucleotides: TGTGCCAGCAGTCCACTCAAGCAGCCCGAGCATTTT. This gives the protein CASSPLKQPEHF.

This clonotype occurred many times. The CDR3 bases are TGTGCCAGCAGCCCCCCTAGCGCAAGCCTAGCCAAAAACATTCAGTACTTC. Its translation: CASSPPSASLAKNIQYF. The chain joins TRBV5-6 to TRBJ2-4; D is possibly TRBD2 (6 bases). Trimming shortened V by 4 bases and J by 0 bases, and 17 bases separated the two germline ends. The CDR3 length is 17 residues. Germline assignment: CDR1 SGHDT and CDR2 YYEEEE.

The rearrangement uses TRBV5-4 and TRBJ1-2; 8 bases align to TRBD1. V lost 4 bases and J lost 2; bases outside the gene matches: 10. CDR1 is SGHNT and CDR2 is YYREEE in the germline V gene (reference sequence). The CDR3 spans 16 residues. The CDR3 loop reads CASSNMGRQGNYGYTF. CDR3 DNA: TGTGCCAGCAGCAACATGGGCCGACAGGGGAACTATGGCTACACCTTC.

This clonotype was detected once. In nucleotides, the CDR3 is TGTGCCAGCAGCCGGGAGAAGGAGTATAGCAATCAGCCCCAGCATTTT. This gives the protein CASSREKEYSNQPQHF. This sequence joins TRBV12-3 or TRBV12-4 and TRBJ1-5; no reliable D call. The CDR3 contains 16 residues. Trimming took off 6 bases at V and 0 bases at J, with 15 bases between the two ends.

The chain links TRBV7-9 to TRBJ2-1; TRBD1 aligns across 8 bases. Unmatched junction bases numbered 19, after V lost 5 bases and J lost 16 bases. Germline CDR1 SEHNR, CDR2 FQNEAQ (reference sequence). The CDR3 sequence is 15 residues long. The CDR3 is CASSPRTGSYDDTFF. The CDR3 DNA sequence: TGTGCCAGCAGCCCCAGGACAGGGAGCTATGACGACACCTTCTTC.

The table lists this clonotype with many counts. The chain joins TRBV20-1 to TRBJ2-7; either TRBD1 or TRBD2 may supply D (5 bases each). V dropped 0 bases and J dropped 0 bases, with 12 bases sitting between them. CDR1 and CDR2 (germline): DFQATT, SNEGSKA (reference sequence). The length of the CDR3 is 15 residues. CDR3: CSARDPNGASYEQYF. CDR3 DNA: TGCAGTGCTAGAGATCCTAACGGGGCCTCCTACGAGCAGTACTTC.

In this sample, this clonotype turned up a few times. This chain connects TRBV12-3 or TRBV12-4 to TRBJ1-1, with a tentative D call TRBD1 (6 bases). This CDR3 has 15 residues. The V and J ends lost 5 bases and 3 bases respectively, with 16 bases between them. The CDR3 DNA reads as TGTGCCAGCAGTCCCTTAGGGGGGGCGTACACTGAAGCTTTCTTT. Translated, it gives CASSPLGGAYTEAFF.

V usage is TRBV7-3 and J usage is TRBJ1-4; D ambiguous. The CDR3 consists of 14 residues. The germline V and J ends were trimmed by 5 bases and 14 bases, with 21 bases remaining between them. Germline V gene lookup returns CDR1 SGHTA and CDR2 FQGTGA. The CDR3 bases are TGTGCCAGCAGCCAACCTGAGACTCAGGAATTCCTGTTTTTT. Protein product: CASSQPETQEFLFF.

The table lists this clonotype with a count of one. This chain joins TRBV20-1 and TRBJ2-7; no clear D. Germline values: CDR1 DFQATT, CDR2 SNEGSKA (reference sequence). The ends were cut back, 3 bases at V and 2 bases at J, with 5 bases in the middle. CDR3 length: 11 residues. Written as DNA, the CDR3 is TGCAGTGCTAGCCTAGCCTACGAGCAGTACTTC. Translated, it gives CSASLAYEQYF.

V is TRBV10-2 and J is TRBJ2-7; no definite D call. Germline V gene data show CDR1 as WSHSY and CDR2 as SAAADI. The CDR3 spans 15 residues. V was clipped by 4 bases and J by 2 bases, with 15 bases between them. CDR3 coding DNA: TGCGCCAGCAGTGGACGGCAGGTGCTCACCTACGAGCAGTACTTC. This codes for CASSGRQVLTYEQYF.

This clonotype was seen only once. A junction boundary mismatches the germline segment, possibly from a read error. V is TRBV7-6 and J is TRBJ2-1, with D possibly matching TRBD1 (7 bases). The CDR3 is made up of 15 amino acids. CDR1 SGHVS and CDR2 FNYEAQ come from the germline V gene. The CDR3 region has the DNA TGTGCCATCAGCTTAACGTCAGGGGGGTACAATGAGCAGTTCTTC. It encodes CAISLTSGGYNEQFF.

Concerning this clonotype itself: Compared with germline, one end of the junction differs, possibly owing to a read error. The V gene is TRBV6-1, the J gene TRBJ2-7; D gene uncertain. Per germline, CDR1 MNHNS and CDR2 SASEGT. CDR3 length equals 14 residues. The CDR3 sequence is CASSGLSSSYGQYF. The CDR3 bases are TGTGCCAGCAGTGGTCTTTCGAGCTCCTACGGGCAGTACTTC.

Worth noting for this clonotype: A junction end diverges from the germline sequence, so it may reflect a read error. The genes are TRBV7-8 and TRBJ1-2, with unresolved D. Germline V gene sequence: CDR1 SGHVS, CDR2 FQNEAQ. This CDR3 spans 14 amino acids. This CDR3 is CASSRGREAYVGKF. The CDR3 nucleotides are TGTGCCAGCAGCCGAGGCAGAGAAGCCTACGTCGGAAAATTC.

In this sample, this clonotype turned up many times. The CDR3 region is CASSLLGLASPLHF. CDR3 coding DNA: TGTGCCAGCAGTTTATTGGGTCTTGCTTCACCCCTCCACTTT. This sequence joins TRBV27 and TRBJ1-6; D unclear. The CDR3 covers 14 residues. Between the trimmed V and J ends, which lost 1 base and 9 bases, there was a span of 10 bases. The germline V gene has CDR1 MNHEY and CDR2 SMNVEV (reference sequence).

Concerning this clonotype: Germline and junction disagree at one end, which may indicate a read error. CDR3 region: CASRRGGGGTEPLFF. The DNA for the CDR3 is TGTGCCAGCAGGCGCGGGGGTGGGGGCACTGAACCCCTCTTCTTT. This chain links TRBV2 with TRBJ1-6, with a weak D call TRBD1 (6 bases). CDR1 SNHLY and CDR2 FYNNEI come from the germline V gene. The CDR3 is 15 residues long.

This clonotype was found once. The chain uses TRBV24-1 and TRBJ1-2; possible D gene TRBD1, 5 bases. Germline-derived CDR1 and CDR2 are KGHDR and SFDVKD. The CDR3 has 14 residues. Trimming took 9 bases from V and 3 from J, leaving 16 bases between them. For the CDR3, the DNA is TGTGCCACCGGGCCTCGGGGCGTTGACTATGGCTACACCTTC. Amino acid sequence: CATGPRGVDYGYTF.

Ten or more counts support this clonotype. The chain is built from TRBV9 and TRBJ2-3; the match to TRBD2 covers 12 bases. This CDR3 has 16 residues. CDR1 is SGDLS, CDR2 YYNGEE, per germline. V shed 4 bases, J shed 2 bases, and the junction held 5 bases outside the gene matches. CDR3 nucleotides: TGTGCCAGCAGCCTAGGGACTAGCGGGTACACAGATACGCAGTATTTT. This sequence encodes CASSLGTSGYTDTQYF.

The CDR3 nucleotides read TGTGCCAGCAGCGACATAAAAGAGGGCACCACCGGGGTGTTTTTT. It translates to CASSDIKEGTTGVFF. The rearrangement joins TRBV9 to TRBJ2-2; weak D call: TRBD2 (5 bases). The CDR3 is 15 amino acids. Trimming shortened V by 3 bases and J by 15 bases, and 24 bases separated the two germline ends. Looked up from germline, CDR1 is SGDLS and CDR2 is YYNGEE.

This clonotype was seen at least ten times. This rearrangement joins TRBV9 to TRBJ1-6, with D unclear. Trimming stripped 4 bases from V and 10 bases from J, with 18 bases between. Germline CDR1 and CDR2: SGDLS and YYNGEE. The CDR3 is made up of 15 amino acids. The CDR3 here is CASSPRWQTRSPLHF. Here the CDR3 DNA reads TGTGCCAGCAGCCCCCGTTGGCAAACAAGATCACCCCTCCACTTT.

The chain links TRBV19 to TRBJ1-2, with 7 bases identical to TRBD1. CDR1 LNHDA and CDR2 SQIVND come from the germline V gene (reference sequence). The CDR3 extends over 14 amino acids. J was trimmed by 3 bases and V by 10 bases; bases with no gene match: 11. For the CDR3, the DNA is TGTGCCATCAGTTACCCCGACAGGGACTATGGCTACACCTTC. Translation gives CAISYPDRDYGYTF. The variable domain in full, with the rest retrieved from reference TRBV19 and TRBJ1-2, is DGGITQSPKYLFRKEGQNVTLSCEQNLNHDAMYWYRQDPGQGLRLIYYSQIVNDFQKGDIAEGYSVSREKKESFPLTVTSAQKNPTAFYLCAISYPDRDYGYTFGSGTRLTVV.

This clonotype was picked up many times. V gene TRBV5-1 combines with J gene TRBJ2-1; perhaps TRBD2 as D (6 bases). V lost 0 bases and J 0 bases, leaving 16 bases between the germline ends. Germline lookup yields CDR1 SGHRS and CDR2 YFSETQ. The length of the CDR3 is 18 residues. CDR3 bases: TGCGCCAGCAGCTTGGACGGTTCGGGGGTGATCTCCTACAATGAGCAGTTCTTC. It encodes CASSLDGSGVISYNEQFF.

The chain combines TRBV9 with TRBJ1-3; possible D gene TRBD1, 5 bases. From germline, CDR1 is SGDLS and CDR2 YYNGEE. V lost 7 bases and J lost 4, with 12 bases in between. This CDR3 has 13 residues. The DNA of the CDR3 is TGTGCCAGCGGGGCGGCTGCCGGAAACACCATATATTTT. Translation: CASGAAAGNTIYF.

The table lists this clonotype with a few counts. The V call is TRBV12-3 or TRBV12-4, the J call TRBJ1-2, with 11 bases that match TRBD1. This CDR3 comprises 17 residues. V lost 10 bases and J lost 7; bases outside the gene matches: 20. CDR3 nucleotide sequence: TGTGCCATCAGCGACAAAACCACGGGACAGGGGGTTGTTGGCTACACCTTC. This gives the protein CAISDKTTGQGVVGYTF.

Here the CDR3 DNA reads TGTGCCAGCAGCTTATTCACAGGGGTAGCCTATGGCTACACCTTC. This codes for CASSLFTGVAYGYTF. The chain couples TRBV7-2 to TRBJ1-2, with 7 bases aligning to TRBD1. The V segment lost 2 bases and the J segment 4 bases; nucleotides outside the gene matches: 7. The CDR3 is made up of 15 amino acids. The germline V gene encodes CDR1 SGHTA and CDR2 FQGNSA.